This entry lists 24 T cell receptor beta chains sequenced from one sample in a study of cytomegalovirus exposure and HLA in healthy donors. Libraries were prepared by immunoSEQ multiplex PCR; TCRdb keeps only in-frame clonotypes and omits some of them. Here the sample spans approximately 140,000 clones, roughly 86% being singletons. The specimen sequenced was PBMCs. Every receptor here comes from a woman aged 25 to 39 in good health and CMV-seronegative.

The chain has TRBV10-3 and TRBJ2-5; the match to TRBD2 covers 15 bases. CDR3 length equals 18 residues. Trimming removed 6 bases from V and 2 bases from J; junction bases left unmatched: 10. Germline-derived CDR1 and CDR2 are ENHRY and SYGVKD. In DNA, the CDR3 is TGTGCCATCAGCCCTGGACTAGCGGGGGGGCTGAGGCAAGAGACCCAGTACTTC. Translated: CAISPGLAGGLRQETQYF.

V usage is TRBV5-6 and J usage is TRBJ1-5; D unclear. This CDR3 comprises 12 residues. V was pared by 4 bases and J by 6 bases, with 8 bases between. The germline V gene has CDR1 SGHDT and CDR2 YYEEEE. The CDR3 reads CASSEGSQPQHF. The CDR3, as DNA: TGTGCCAGCAGCGAAGGGAGTCAGCCCCAGCATTTT.

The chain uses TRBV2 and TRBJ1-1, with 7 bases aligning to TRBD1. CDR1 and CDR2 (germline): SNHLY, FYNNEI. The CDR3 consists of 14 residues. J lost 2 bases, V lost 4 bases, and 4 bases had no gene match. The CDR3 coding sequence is TGTGCCAGCAGTGGGAACAGGGGTAACACTGAAGCTTTCTTT. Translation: CASSGNRGNTEAFF.

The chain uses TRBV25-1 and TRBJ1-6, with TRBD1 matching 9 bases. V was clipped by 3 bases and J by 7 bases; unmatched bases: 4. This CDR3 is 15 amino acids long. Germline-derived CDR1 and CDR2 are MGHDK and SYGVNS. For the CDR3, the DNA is TGTGCCAGCAGTGAGTACAGGGGGCAAAATTCACCCCTCCACTTT. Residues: CASSEYRGQNSPLHF.

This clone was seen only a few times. This CDR3 reads CASSPRANYGYTF. The CDR3 nucleotides are TGTGCCAGCAGCCCAAGAGCTAACTATGGCTACACCTTC. This sequence joins TRBV6-1 and TRBJ1-2; D call uncertain. V lost 6 bases and J lost 0, with 8 bases in between. This CDR3 spans 13 amino acids. Germline CDR1 is MNHNS and CDR2 is SASEGT.

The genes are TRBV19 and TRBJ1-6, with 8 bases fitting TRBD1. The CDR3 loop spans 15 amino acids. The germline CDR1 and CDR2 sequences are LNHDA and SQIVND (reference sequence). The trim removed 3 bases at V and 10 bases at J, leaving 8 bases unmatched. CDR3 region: CASSIPDRGSSPLHF. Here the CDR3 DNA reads TGTGCCAGTAGTATTCCCGACAGGGGAAGCTCACCCCTCCACTTT.

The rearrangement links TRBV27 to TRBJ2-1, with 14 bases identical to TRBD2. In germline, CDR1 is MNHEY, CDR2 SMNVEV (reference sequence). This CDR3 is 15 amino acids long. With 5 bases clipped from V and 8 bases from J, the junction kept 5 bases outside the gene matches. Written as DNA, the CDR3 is TGTGCCAGCAGTCGACTAGCGGGGGGGCCGGATGAGCAGTTCTTC. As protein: CASSRLAGGPDEQFF.

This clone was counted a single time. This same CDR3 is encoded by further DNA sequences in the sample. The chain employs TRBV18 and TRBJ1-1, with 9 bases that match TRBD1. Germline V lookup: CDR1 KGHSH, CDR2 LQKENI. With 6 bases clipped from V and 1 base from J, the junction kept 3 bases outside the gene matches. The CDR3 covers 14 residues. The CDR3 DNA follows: TGTGCCAGCTCGCCGGGACAGGGGAACACTGAAGCTTTCTTT. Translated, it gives CASSPGQGNTEAFF.

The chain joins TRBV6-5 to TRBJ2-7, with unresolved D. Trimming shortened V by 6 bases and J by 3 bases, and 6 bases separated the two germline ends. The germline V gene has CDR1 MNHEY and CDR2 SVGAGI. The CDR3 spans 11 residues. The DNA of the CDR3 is TGTGCCAGCAGAATGTACTACGAGCAGTACTTC. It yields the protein CASRMYYEQYF.

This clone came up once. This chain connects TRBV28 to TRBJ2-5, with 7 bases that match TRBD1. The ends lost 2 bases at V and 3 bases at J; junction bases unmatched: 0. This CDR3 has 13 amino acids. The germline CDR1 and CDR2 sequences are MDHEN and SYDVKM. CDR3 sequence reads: CASSLGTEETQYF. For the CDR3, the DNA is TGTGCCAGCAGTTTAGGGACAGAAGAGACCCAGTACTTC.

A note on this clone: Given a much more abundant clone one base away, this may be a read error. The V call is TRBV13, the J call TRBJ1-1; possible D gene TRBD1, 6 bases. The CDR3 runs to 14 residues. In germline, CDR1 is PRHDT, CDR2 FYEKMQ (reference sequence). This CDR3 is CASSPLGGRTKAFF. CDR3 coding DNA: TGTGCCAGCAGCCCCCTAGGGGGACGCACTAAAGCTTTCTTT.

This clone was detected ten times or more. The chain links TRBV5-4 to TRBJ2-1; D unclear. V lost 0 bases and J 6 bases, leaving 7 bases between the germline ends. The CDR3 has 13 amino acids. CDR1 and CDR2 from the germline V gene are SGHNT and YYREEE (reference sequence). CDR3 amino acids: CASSLAQVNEQFF. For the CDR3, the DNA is TGTGCCAGCAGCTTGGCCCAGGTCAATGAGCAGTTCTTC.

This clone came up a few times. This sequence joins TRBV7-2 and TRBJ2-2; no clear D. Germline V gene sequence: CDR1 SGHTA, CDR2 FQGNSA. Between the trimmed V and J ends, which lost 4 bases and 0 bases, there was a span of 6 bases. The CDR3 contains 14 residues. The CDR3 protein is CASSSQANTGELFF. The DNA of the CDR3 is TGTGCCAGCAGCTCCCAGGCGAACACCGGGGAGCTGTTTTTT.

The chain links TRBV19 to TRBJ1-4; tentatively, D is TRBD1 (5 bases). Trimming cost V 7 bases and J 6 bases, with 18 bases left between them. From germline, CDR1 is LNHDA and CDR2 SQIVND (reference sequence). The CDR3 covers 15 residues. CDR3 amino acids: CASTLGQGSHEKLFF. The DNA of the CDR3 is TGTGCCAGTACCTTGGGGCAGGGCTCTCATGAAAAACTGTTTTTT. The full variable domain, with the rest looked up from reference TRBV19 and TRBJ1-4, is DGGITQSPKYLFRKEGQNVTLSCEQNLNHDAMYWYRQDPGQGLRLIYYSQIVNDFQKGDIAEGYSVSREKKESFPLTVTSAQKNPTAFYLCASTLGQGSHEKLFFGSGTQLSVL.

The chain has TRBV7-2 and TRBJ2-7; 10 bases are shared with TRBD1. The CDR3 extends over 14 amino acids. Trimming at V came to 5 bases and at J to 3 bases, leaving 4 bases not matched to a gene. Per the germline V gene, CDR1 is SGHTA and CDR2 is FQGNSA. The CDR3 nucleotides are TGTGCCAGCAGCGTCGGGACAGGGGTCTACGAGCAGTACTTC. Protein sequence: CASSVGTGVYEQYF.

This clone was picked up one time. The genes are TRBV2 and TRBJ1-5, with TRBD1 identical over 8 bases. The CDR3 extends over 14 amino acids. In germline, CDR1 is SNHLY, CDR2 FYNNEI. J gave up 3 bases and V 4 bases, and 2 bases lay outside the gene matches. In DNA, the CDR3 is TGTGCCAGCAGTGCGGACAGGGTCAATCAGCCCCAGCATTTT. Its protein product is CASSADRVNQPQHF.

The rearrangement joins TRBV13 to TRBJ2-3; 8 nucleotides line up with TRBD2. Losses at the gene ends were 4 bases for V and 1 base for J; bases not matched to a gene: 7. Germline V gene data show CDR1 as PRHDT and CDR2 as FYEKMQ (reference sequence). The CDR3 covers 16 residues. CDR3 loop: CASSWTSGGGTDTQYF. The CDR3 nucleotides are TGTGCCAGCAGCTGGACCTCGGGAGGGGGCACAGATACGCAGTATTTT.

Written as DNA, the CDR3 is TGTGCCAGCAGCCCTCGCCAGGGCTACTCCTACGAGCAGTACTTC. Residues: CASSPRQGYSYEQYF. This rearrangement joins TRBV7-9 to TRBJ2-7, with a tentative D call TRBD1 (5 bases). Germline-derived CDR1 and CDR2 are SEHNR and FQNEAQ (reference sequence). This CDR3 spans 15 amino acids. V gave up 5 bases and J gave up 0 bases, with 14 bases separating them.

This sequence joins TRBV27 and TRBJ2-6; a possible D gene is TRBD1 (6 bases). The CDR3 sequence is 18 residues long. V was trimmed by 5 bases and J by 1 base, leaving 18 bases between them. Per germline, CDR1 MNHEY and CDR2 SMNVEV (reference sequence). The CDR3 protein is CASSPRTPTGSGANVLTF. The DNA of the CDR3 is TGTGCCAGCAGTCCCCGGACGCCAACAGGGTCTGGGGCCAACGTCCTGACTTTC.

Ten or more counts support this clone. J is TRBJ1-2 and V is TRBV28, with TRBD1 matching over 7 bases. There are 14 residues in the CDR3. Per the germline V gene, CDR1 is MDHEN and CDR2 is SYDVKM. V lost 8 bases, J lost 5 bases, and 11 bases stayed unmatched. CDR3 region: CASDTLQQGYGYTF. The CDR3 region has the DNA TGTGCCAGCGATACCCTTCAACAGGGGTATGGCTACACCTTC.

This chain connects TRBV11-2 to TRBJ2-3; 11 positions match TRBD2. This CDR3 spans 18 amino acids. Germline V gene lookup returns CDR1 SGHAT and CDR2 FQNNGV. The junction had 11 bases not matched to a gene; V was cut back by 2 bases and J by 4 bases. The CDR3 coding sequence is TGTGCCAGCAGCTTACTCCGTAGCGGGGGGGCCTCGGCAGATACGCAGTATTTT. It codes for CASSLLRSGGASADTQYF. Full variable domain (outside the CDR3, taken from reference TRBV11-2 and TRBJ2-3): EAGVAQSPRYKIIEKRQSVAFWCNPISGHATLYWYQQILGQGPKLLIQFQNNGVVDDSQLPKDRFSAERLKGVDSTLKIQPAKLEDSAVYLCASSLLRSGGASADTQYFGPGTRLTVL.

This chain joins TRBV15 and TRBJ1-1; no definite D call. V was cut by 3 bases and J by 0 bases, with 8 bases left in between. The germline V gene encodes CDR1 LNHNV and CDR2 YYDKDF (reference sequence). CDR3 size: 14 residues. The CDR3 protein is CATSSPSMNTEAFF. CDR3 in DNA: TGTGCCACCAGCAGTCCGAGTATGAACACTGAAGCTTTCTTT.

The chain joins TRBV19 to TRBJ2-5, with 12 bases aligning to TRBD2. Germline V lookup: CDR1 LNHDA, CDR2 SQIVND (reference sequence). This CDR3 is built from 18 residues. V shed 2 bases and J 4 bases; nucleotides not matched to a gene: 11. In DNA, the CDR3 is TGTGCCAGTAGTATATCCCCCCCTAGCGGGGGGGCCAGAGAGACCCAGTACTTC. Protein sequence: CASSISPPSGGARETQYF.

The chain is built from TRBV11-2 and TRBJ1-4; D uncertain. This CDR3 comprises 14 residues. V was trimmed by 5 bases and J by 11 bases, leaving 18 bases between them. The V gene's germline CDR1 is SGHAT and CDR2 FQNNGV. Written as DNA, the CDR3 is TGTGCCAGCAGCGACCCTCGAGGTTCGGATAAACTGTTTTTT. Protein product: CASSDPRGSDKLFF. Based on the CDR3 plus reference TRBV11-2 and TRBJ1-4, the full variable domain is EAGVAQSPRYKIIEKRQSVAFWCNPISGHATLYWYQQILGQGPKLLIQFQNNGVVDDSQLPKDRFSAERLKGVDSTLKIQPAKLEDSAVYLCASSDPRGSDKLFFGSGTQLSVL.